The present T cell receptor (beta chain) was sequenced within a study of cytomegalovirus exposure and HLA in healthy donors. The V and J ends lost 10 bases and 2 bases, in that order; junction bases with no gene match: 4. Per germline, CDR1 LNHDA and CDR2 SQIVND (reference sequence). The CDR3 is made up of 12 amino acids. Primers included in the PCR were 60 Vbeta and 13 Jbeta primers. Using immunoSEQ multiplex PCR, the repertoire was profiled, and TCRdb retains in-frame clones only, with some absent. The sample records roughly 250,000 clones, roughly four fifths being singletons. Study-wide findings and caveats: Analyzed later, most CMV-associated TCR beta chains appeared HLA-restricted. Previous analysis showed most TCR beta V segments were productive about 87% or about 30% of the time.

To note about this clone: Its antigen is undetermined.

V and J are TRBV19 and TRBJ1-2; 7 nucleotides agree with TRBD1. This clonotype was sampled from a woman in her 40s in good health and CMV-seropositive. Sample: PBMCs. CDR3 bases: TGTGCCACCCAGACAGGGAACTATGGCTACACCTTC. Residues: CATQTGNYGYTF.